These T cell receptor beta chains were read from a single sample in a study of CD4 T cells in relation to SARS-CoV-2 and coronaviruses. The antigens of these receptors remain unknown. Repertoires were generated with immunoSEQ multiplex PCR, while TCRdb's copy carries only in-frame clones and drops some. Seen here are about 20,000 clones, over 70% observed once, and the top ten hold roughly 16%. The sample comprised CD4+ T cells from PBMCs, cultured in vitro. These receptors were taken from a human donor in good health. CDR3s include the opening cysteine and the closing phenylalanine or tryptophan. The D gene is left open where the match is weak. Clone size is not always given. Where it is, it says once, few, many or a class for expanded clones.

j_call,d_call,v_call,clone_size,cdr3_nt,cdr3_aa
TRBJ2-7,.,TRBV27,.,TGTGCCAGCGCGTCGGGATACGAGCAGTACTTC,CASASGYEQYF
TRBJ2-1,TRBD2,TRBV30,.,TGTGCCTGGAGTTTAGCGGGGGCCCTCTACAATGAGCAGTTCTTC,CAWSLAGALYNEQFF
TRBJ2-4,TRBD1,TRBV2,once,TGTGCCAGCAGTACCTACAGGGGAAAAAACATTCAGTACTTC,CASSTYRGKNIQYF
TRBJ2-2,TRBD2,TRBV9,.,TGTGCCAGCAGCGTCAGCGGGAGTTTGGCCGGGGAGCTGTTTTTT,CASSVSGSLAGELFF
TRBJ2-5,TRBD2,TRBV12-3/TRBV12-4,.,TGTGCCAGCAGCACACCTAGCGGGGGGACCCAGTACTTC,CASSTPSGGTQYF
TRBJ2-5,TRBD2,TRBV5-1,.,TGCGCCAGCAGGGACGGGACTAGCGGGACCGAGACCCAGTACTTC,CASRDGTSGTETQYF
TRBJ2-3,.,TRBV19,.,TGTGCCAGTAGTATCGGAGTCACAGATACGCAGTATTTT,CASSIGVTDTQYF
TRBJ2-7,.,TRBV7-9,.,TGTGCCAGCAGCTTGGGCGAGTGGTCCGAGCAGTACTTC,CASSLGEWSEQYF
TRBJ2-7,.,TRBV15,once,TGTGCCACCAGCAGAGATAGGGCCAGAACCTACGAGCAGTACTTC,CATSRDRARTYEQYF
TRBJ2-1,TRBD2,TRBV18,.,TGTGCCAGCTCACCCGATATTAAAGCGACTAGCTCCCATGAGCAGTTCTTC,CASSPDIKATSSHEQFF
TRBJ1-5,.,TRBV10-3,.,TGTGCCATCAGTGGGTCTGGGGCAGGGTTAAATCAGCCCCAGCATTTT,CAISGSGAGLNQPQHF
TRBJ2-7,.,TRBV2,.,TGTGCCAGCAGCCCTACAGGGTACGAGCAGTACTTC,CASSPTGYEQYF
TRBJ1-3,.,TRBV4-1,.,TGCGCCAGCAGCCGGGCGGGCTTGACACTGGTCGGAAACACCATATATTTT,CASSRAGLTLVGNTIYF
TRBJ2-1,.,TRBV11-2,.,TGTGCCAGCTGCCAGTCGGGTACCTACAATGAGCAGTTCTTC,CASCQSGTYNEQFF
TRBJ2-7,.,TRBV2,.,TGTGCCAGCAGTGGGGGTTCCTACGAGCAGTACTTC,CASSGGSYEQYF
TRBJ1-4,TRBD1,TRBV24-1,.,TGTGCCACCAGTGACCCAAACAGGGGGCTCGACGAAAAACTGTTTTTT,CATSDPNRGLDEKLFF
TRBJ2-7,.,TRBV5-1,.,TGCGCCAGCAGCTGGGAGGGGGACAGCTCGTACGAGCAGTACTTC,CASSWEGDSSYEQYF
TRBJ2-7,.,TRBV5-1,once,TGCGCCAGCAGCTCGATGGGACGGCCCATCGACGAGCAGTACTTC,CASSSMGRPIDEQYF
TRBJ2-1,.,TRBV9,.,TGTGCCAGCAGCGTAGAATCTGTACGGACATTTGCTCATGAGCAGTTCTTC,CASSVESVRTFAHEQFF
TRBJ2-3,.,TRBV7-2,.,TGTGCCAGCCGGGACATCGTGACCGATGATACGCAGTATTTT,CASRDIVTDDTQYF
TRBJ1-5,TRBD1,TRBV24-1,few,TGTGCCACCAGTGACCGGACAGGGCAAGCTCAGCCCCAGCATTTT,CATSDRTGQAQPQHF
TRBJ1-5,TRBD1,TRBV18,few,TGTGCCAGCTCACCCGTCCCGGGACAGGGTTATAGCAATCAGCCCCAGCATTTT,CASSPVPGQGYSNQPQHF
TRBJ2-2,TRBD2,TRBV3-1/TRBV3-2,.,TGTGCCAGCAGCTATAAACTAGCGGGAGTTCTCGGGGAGCTGTTTTTT,CASSYKLAGVLGELFF
TRBJ1-3,.,TRBV5-1,.,TGCGCCAGCAGCCGGGACACCTCTGGAAACACCATATATTTT,CASSRDTSGNTIYF
TRBJ1-6,TRBD1,TRBV9,few,TGTGCCAGCAGCTCAACAGGGGGTCGAAGTTCACCCCTCCACTTT,CASSSTGGRSSPLHF
TRBJ2-1,.,TRBV7-9,.,TGTGCCAGCAGCCTTGCACTCCTCAGGGGAGAGAGTTACAATGAGCAGTTCTTC,CASSLALLRGESYNEQFF
TRBJ1-1,TRBD1,TRBV5-6,.,TGTGCCAGCAGCTTCAGAACAGGGGGGGGTCGAGCTTTCTTT,CASSFRTGGGRAFF
TRBJ2-1,.,TRBV6-4,once,TGTGCCAGCAGTGACGGGCGGGATCAAAATGAGCAGTTCTTC,CASSDGRDQNEQFF
TRBJ1-3,.,TRBV19,once,TGTGCCAGTAGTATACTTCCGCCCGATTATGACCGAAACACCATATATTTT,CASSILPPDYDRNTIYF
TRBJ1-2,.,TRBV12-3/TRBV12-4,.,TGTGCCAGCACGGGTGCTTGGGGCTACACCTTC,CASTGAWGYTF
TRBJ2-3,TRBD2,TRBV5-1,.,TGCGCCAGCAGCGGGCGACTAGCGGGAGATTTAGATACGCAGTATTTT,CASSGRLAGDLDTQYF
TRBJ2-5,.,TRBV2,.,TGTGCCAGCAGAGGTAGTTACCAAGAGACCCAGTACTTC,CASRGSYQETQYF
TRBJ1-1,.,TRBV18,.,TGTGCCAGCTCAAGAGCAGCTGACGCCACTGAAGCTTTCTTT,CASSRAADATEAFF
TRBJ2-2,.,TRBV24-1,.,TGTGCCACCAGTCCGACGGGCACCGGGGAGCTGTTTTTT,CATSPTGTGELFF
TRBJ2-1,TRBD2,TRBV2,.,TGTGCCAGCAGGGGACTAGCGGGAGTAAATGAGCAGTTCTTC,CASRGLAGVNEQFF
TRBJ2-7,.,TRBV5-4,few,TGTGCCAGCAGCGGGGAGCTGACGGGGAACGAGCAGTACTTC,CASSGELTGNEQYF
TRBJ2-7,.,TRBV18,.,TGTGCCAGCTCACCACGAATCGGGATAAGTCACGAGCAGTACTTC,CASSPRIGISHEQYF
TRBJ1-1,TRBD1,TRBV5-4,once,TGTGCCAGCAGCTACGGGACAGCGAACACTGAAGCTTTCTTT,CASSYGTANTEAFF
TRBJ2-5,TRBD2,TRBV9,large,TGTGCCAGCAGCGTAGGAGGCGGGAGGGGAGGTCAAGAGACCCAGTACTTC,CASSVGGGRGGQETQYF
TRBJ1-1,.,TRBV6-6,.,TGTGCCAGCAGTCGATGGCAGGGGCGCATCAACACTGAAGCTTTCTTT,CASSRWQGRINTEAFF
TRBJ2-1,.,TRBV11-3,.,TGTGCCAGCAGCCTACAGACAGGAGACAATGAGCAGTTCTTC,CASSLQTGDNEQFF
TRBJ2-7,TRBD1,TRBV10-3,.,TGTGCCATCAGGGGACAGGTCGCCTACGAGCAGTACTTC,CAIRGQVAYEQYF
TRBJ2-2,TRBD2,TRBV5-1,.,TGCGCCAGCAGCTGGGAGGGACTAGCGAACACCGGGGAGCTGTTTTTT,CASSWEGLANTGELFF
TRBJ2-2,.,TRBV5-1,.,TGCGCCAGCAGCTTGGCCGGGAAAGTGGCCGGGGAGCTGTTTTTT,CASSLAGKVAGELFF
TRBJ1-2,.,TRBV28,.,TGTGCCGGGGGGGGCAGGGCCACGGAGGGCTACACCTTC,CAGGGRATEGYTF
TRBJ2-2,TRBD1,TRBV19,.,TGTGCCAGTAGTGTGGCACAGGGGTTCACCGGGGAGCTGTTTTTT,CASSVAQGFTGELFF
TRBJ1-3,.,TRBV30,.,TGTGCCTGGACTGACTGGGGAAACACCATATATTTT,CAWTDWGNTIYF
TRBJ1-6,.,TRBV4-1,.,TGCGCCAGCAGCCGAGGGTTGAAGGGCTTTGGCTCACCCCTCCACTTT,CASSRGLKGFGSPLHF
TRBJ2-7,.,TRBV6-5,.,TGTGCCAGCAGTTACGGTCGAACCAACTCCTACGAGCAGTACTTC,CASSYGRTNSYEQYF
TRBJ1-2,.,TRBV7-8,.,TGTGCCAGCAGCCCCCGACTTGGTGGGGGCTACACCTTC,CASSPRLGGGYTF
TRBJ1-5,.,TRBV7-9,few,TGTGCCAGCAGCTTAGGGGGGCATGGGCCCCAGCATTTT,CASSLGGHGPQHF
TRBJ1-2,.,TRBV3-1/TRBV3-2,once,TGTGCCAGCGCCCCGGACCTTTCCAATGGCTACACCTTC,CASAPDLSNGYTF
TRBJ2-7,.,TRBV4-1,.,TGCGCCAGCAGCCACTTGGGGGGACCCCCCGAGCAGTACTTC,CASSHLGGPPEQYF
TRBJ1-6,TRBD1,TRBV2,few,TGTGCCAGCAGTGAACAGGGGGGCAAAATAAATTCACCCCTCCACTTT,CASSEQGGKINSPLHF
TRBJ2-7,.,TRBV28,.,TGTGCCAGCAGTTTATGGGACGGATCCTACGAGCAGTACTTC,CASSLWDGSYEQYF
TRBJ1-2,.,TRBV20-1,.,TGCAGTGCTAGTCAAGGCAGCCATGGCTACACCTTC,CSASQGSHGYTF
TRBJ1-2,TRBD1,TRBV10-3,.,TGTGCCATCAGTGAGGGGCAGGGGGGCGGTGGCTACACCTTC,CAISEGQGGGGYTF
TRBJ1-4,TRBD1,TRBV6-1,.,TGTGCCAGCAGTGAAGAAGGACAGGGGATACGAAAACTGTTTTTT,CASSEEGQGIRKLFF
TRBJ1-2,.,TRBV6-6,.,TGTGCCAGCAACGGCGGGCGCTATGGCTACACCTTC,CASNGGRYGYTF
TRBJ1-1,TRBD1,TRBV5-4,.,TGTGCCAGCAGCACAGGGGAGGGCACTGAAGCTTTCTTT,CASSTGEGTEAFF